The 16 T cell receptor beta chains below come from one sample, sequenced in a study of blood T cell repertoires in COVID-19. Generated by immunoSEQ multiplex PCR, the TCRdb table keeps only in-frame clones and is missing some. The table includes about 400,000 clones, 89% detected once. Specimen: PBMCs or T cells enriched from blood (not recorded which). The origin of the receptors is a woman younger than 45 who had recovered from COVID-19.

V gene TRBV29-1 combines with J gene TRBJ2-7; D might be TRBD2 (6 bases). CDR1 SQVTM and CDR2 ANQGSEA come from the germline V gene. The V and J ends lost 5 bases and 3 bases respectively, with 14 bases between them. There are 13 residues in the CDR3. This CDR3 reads CSVNWIGGYEQYF. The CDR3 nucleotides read TGCAGCGTTAATTGGATCGGGGGCTACGAGCAGTACTTC.

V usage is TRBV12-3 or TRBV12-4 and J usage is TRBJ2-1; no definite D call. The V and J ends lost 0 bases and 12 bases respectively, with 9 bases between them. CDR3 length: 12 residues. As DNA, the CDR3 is TGTGCCAGCAGTTTAGCAAACTCGGGGCAGTTCTTC. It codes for CASSLANSGQFF.

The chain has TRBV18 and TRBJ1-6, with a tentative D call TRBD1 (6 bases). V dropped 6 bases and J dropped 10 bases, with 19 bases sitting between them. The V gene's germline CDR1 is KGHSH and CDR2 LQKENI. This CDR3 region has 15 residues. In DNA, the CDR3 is TGTGCCAGCTCTGATAGCAGGGGCAGCGGCTCACCCCTCCACTTT. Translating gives CASSDSRGSGSPLHF.

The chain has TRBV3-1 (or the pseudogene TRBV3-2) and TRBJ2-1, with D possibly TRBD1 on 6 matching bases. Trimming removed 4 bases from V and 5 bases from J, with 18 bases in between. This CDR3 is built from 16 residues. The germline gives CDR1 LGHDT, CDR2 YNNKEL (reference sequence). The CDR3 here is CASSPIQGAWDNEQFF. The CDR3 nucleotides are TGTGCCAGCAGCCCCATACAGGGCGCGTGGGACAATGAGCAGTTCTTC.

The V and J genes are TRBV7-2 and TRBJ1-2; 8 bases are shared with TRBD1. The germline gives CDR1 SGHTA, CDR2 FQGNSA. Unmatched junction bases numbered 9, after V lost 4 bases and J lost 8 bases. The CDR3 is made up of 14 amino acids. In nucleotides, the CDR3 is TGTGCCAGCAGCTCCAGGACAGGGTTACTCGGCTACACCTTC. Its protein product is CASSSRTGLLGYTF.

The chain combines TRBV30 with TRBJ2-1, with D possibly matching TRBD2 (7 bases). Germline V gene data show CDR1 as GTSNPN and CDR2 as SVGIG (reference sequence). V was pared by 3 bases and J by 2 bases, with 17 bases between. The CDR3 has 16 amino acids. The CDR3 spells CAWRPGASGPYNEQFF. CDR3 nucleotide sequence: TGTGCCTGGAGGCCGGGGGCTAGCGGCCCCTACAATGAGCAGTTCTTC.

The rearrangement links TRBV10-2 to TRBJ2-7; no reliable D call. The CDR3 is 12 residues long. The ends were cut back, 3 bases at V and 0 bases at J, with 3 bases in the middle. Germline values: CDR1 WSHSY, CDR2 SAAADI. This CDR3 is CASSDVSYEQYF. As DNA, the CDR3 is TGCGCCAGCAGTGACGTCTCCTACGAGCAGTACTTC.

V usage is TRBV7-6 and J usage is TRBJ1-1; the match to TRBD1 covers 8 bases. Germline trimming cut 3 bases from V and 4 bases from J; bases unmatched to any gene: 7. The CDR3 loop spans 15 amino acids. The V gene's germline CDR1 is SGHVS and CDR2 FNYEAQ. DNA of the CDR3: TGTGCCAGCAGCTTTCCTCAGGGGGCGCGCACTGAAGCTTTCTTT. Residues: CASSFPQGARTEAFF.

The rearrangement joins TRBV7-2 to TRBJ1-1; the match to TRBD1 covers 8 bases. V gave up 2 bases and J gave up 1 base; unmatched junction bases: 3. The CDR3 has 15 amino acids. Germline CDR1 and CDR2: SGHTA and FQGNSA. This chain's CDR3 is CASSLTGGGNTEAFF. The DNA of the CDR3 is TGTGCCAGCAGCTTAACAGGGGGTGGGAACACTGAAGCTTTCTTT.

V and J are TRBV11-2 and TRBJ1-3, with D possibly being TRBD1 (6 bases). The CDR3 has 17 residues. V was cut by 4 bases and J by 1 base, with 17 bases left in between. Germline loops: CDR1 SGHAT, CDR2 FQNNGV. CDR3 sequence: CASSSWTDSRSGNTIYF. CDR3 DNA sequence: TGTGCCAGCAGCTCTTGGACAGACTCGCGTTCTGGAAACACCATATATTTT.

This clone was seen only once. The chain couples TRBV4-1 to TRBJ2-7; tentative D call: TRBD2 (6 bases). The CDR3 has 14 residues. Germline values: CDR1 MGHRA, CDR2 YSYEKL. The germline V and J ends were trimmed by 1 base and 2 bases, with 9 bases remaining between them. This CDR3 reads CASSQVGLAYEQYF. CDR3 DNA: TGCGCCAGCAGCCAAGTGGGACTGGCCTACGAGCAGTACTTC.

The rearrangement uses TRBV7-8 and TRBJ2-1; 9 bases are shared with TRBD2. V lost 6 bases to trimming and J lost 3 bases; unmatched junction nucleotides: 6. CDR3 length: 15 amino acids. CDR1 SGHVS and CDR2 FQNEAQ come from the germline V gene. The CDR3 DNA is TGTGCCAGCAGTCCAAGCGGGAGGAGCTACAATGAGCAGTTCTTC. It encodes CASSPSGRSYNEQFF.

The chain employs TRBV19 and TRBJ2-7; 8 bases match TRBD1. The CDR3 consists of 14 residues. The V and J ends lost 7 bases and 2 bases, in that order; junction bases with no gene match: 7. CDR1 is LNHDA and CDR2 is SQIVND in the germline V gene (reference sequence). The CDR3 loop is CASNAGQAAYEQYF. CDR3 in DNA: TGTGCCAGTAATGCGGGACAGGCCGCCTACGAGCAGTACTTC.

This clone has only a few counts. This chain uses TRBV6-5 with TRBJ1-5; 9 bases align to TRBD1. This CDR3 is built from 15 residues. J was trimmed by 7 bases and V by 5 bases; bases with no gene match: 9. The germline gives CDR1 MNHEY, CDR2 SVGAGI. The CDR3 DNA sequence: TGTGCCAGCAGTCGGACAGGGGAGGGTGTACAGCCCCAGCATTTT. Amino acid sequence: CASSRTGEGVQPQHF.

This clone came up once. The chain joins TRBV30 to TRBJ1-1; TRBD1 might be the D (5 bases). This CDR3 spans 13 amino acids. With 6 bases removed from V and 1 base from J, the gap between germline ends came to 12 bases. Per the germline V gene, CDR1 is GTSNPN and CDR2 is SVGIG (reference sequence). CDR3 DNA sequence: TGTGCCTGCAACAGGATCGCGAACACTGAAGCTTTCTTT. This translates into CACNRIANTEAFF. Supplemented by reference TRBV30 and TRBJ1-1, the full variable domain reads SQTIHQWPATLVQPVGSPLSLECTVEGTSNPNLYWYRQAAGRGLQLLFYSVGIGQISSEVPQNLSASRPQDRQFILSSKKLLLSDSGFYLCACNRIANTEAFFGQGTRLTVV.

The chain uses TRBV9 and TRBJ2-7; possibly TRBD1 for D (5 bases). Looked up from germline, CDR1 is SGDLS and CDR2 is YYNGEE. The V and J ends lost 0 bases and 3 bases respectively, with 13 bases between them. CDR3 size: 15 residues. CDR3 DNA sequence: TGTGCCAGCAGCGTAGCTACAGGAGATTTCTACGAGCAGTACTTC. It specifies CASSVATGDFYEQYF.